This T cell receptor beta chain emerged from a study of blood T cell repertoires in COVID-19. CDR1 MDHEN and CDR2 SYDVKM come from the germline V gene. V shed 5 bases and J 2 bases; nucleotides not matched to a gene: 10. The CDR3 spans 17 residues. Per the authors' pipeline: Estimation of nucleated cell counts was performed using reference gene primer amplification. Generated by immunoSEQ multiplex PCR, the TCRdb table keeps only in-frame clones and is missing some. The V and J calls and clone size come from that table; D and trimming were worked out from the DNA. The sample carries approximately 100,000 clones, about 87% recorded once.

This TCR came from a human donor with COVID-19, enrolled during active disease. The donor label of this sample is uncertain. The sample comprised peripheral blood. The chain is built from TRBV28 and TRBJ1-2; 11 bases are a match to TRBD1. CDR3: CASSPRTGGAYNYGYTF. The CDR3 region has the DNA TGTGCCAGCAGTCCGAGGACAGGGGGCGCTTACAACTATGGCTACACCTTC.